These 26 T cell receptor beta chains share one sample of origin, sequenced in a study of blood T cell repertoires in COVID-19. Only in-frame clones appear in the TCRdb table, and some are missing; sequencing was by immunoSEQ multiplex PCR. Of roughly 100,000 clones in the sample, 85% were seen once. Sequencing was carried out using peripheral blood. The receptors shown here come from a man in his forties or fifties with acute or convalescent COVID-19.

The chain recombines TRBV19 with TRBJ2-7, with 7 bases lining up with TRBD1. The length of the CDR3 is 15 residues. With 6 bases clipped from V and 3 bases from J, the junction kept 11 bases outside the gene matches. The germline CDR1 and CDR2 sequences are LNHDA and SQIVND (reference sequence). The CDR3 coding sequence is TGTGCCAGTAGGCCAAGGACAGGCGGTCTCTACGAGCAGTACTTC. Its protein product is CASRPRTGGLYEQYF.

Here the CDR3 reads CASSGTGNYGYTF. CDR3 coding DNA: TGCGCCAGCAGCGGAACAGGGAACTATGGCTACACCTTC. The chain uses TRBV5-1 and TRBJ1-2; D perhaps matches TRBD1 (6 bases). The CDR3 is 13 amino acids. V was pared by 4 bases and J by 2 bases, with 9 bases between. Germline lookup yields CDR1 SGHRS and CDR2 YFSETQ.

This clone is a singleton in its sample. This chain joins TRBV19 and TRBJ2-7, with a weak D call TRBD1 (6 bases). In germline, CDR1 is LNHDA, CDR2 SQIVND (reference sequence). Trimming left V 1 base short and J 4 bases short, with 17 bases between. This CDR3 comprises 16 residues. The CDR3 DNA reads as TGTGCCAGTAGTATAGCCGGACAGTCGATCACTTACGAGCAGTACTTC. Protein sequence: CASSIAGQSITYEQYF.

The V call is TRBV11-3, the J call TRBJ2-7, with D maybe TRBD2 (6 bases). Germline lookup yields CDR1 SGHNT and CDR2 YENEEA. The germline V and J ends were trimmed by 10 bases and 6 bases, with 19 bases remaining between them. The CDR3 is 13 residues long. The CDR3 region is CATRGTALGEQYF. The CDR3 DNA is TGTGCCACTCGGGGGACGGCTCTCGGCGAGCAGTACTTC.

The chain is built from TRBV10-1 and TRBJ2-2, with D tentatively TRBD1 (6 bases). V was clipped by 6 bases and J by 4 bases, with 12 bases between them. Germline V gene sequence: CDR1 WNHNN, CDR2 SYGVQD (reference sequence). This CDR3 spans 14 amino acids. The CDR3 sequence is CASSGQKFTGELFF. The CDR3 DNA reads TGCGCCAGCAGCGGACAGAAATTCACCGGGGAGCTGTTTTTT.

This clone was seen a single time. The V and J genes are TRBV10-3 and TRBJ2-5, with a tentative D call TRBD1 (5 bases). Germline V gene lookup returns CDR1 ENHRY and CDR2 SYGVKD. The CDR3 extends over 15 amino acids. The V end was cut by 2 bases, the J end by 1 base, with 11 bases between. CDR3 in amino acids: CAISEQTVPQETQYF. The CDR3 nucleotides are TGTGCCATCAGTGAGCAGACAGTGCCCCAAGAGACCCAGTACTTC.

The chain couples TRBV27 to TRBJ2-1; no clear D gene. This CDR3 comprises 15 residues. The germline V gene encodes CDR1 MNHEY and CDR2 SMNVEV (reference sequence). V was cut by 0 bases and J by 0 bases, with 6 bases left in between. CDR3: CASSLSWLSYNEQFF. The CDR3 DNA reads TGTGCCAGCAGTTTATCGTGGCTCTCCTACAATGAGCAGTTCTTC.

The chain couples TRBV18 to TRBJ1-6; D gene unclear. Germline CDR1 KGHSH, CDR2 LQKENI. The V and J ends lost 2 bases and 10 bases respectively, with 6 bases between them. The length of the CDR3 is 12 residues. CDR3 sequence reads: CASSPMASPLHF. The CDR3 DNA follows: TGTGCCAGCTCACCAATGGCCTCACCCCTCCACTTT.

This clone was observed a few times. The gene calls are TRBV30 and TRBJ1-5; D unclear. CDR1 and CDR2 from the germline V gene are GTSNPN and SVGIG (reference sequence). This CDR3 has 13 residues. V lost 1 base, J lost 2 bases, and 6 bases lay in between. The chain's CDR3 is CAWSERGNQPQHF. The CDR3 nucleotides are TGTGCCTGGAGTGAGAGGGGCAATCAGCCCCAGCATTTT.

The genes are TRBV27 and TRBJ2-7; TRBD2 matches 13 bases. This CDR3 comprises 15 residues. Germline CDR1 reads MNHEY; CDR2 reads SMNVEV (reference sequence). The V segment lost 7 bases and the J segment 4 bases; nucleotides outside the gene matches: 7. The CDR3 here is CASKTSGRWMYEQYF. CDR3 bases: TGTGCCAGCAAGACTAGCGGGAGGTGGATGTACGAGCAGTACTTC.

The J gene is TRBJ2-5, the V gene TRBV7-9; D unresolved. CDR1 is SEHNR, CDR2 FQNEAQ, per germline (reference sequence). CDR3 length: 11 residues. V shed 5 bases and J shed 5 bases, with 6 bases lying between them. CDR3: CASSLQETQYF. Here the CDR3 DNA reads TGTGCCAGCAGCCTCCAGGAGACCCAGTACTTC.

Concerning this clone itself: An end of the junction differs from the germline gene, which may be a read error. The rearrangement joins TRBV3-1 (or the pseudogene TRBV3-2) to TRBJ1-2; TRBD1 aligns across 12 bases. CDR3 length: 16 residues. Germline lookup yields CDR1 LGHDT and CDR2 YNNKEL (reference sequence). The chain's CDR3 is CASTQGGGTGGGGYTF. In DNA, the CDR3 is TGTGCCAGCACCCAAGGAGGTGGGACAGGGGGCGGTGGCTACACCTTC.

This rearrangement joins TRBV11-3 to TRBJ2-7; possibly TRBD1 for D (6 bases). CDR1 is SGHNT and CDR2 is YENEEA in the germline V gene. This CDR3 has 12 residues. With 6 bases removed from V and 7 bases from J, the gap between germline ends came to 13 bases. The CDR3 region has the DNA TGTGCCAGCAGTGACAGGCTTGGGGAGCAGTACTTC. Amino acids: CASSDRLGEQYF.

V is TRBV19 and J is TRBJ1-1; possibly TRBD1 for D (6 bases). CDR1 and CDR2 (germline): LNHDA, SQIVND (reference sequence). V dropped 5 bases and J dropped 0 bases, with 22 bases sitting between them. This CDR3 is built from 18 residues. The CDR3 DNA follows: TGTGCCAGTAGTTTCCAGTGGACAGCGTTTAATCTGAACACTGAAGCTTTCTTT. It specifies CASSFQWTAFNLNTEAFF.

The chain carries TRBV6-5 and TRBJ2-5; D gene unclear. V lost 2 bases, J lost 4 bases, and 17 bases lay in between. Germline CDR1 MNHEY, CDR2 SVGAGI. This CDR3 spans 16 amino acids. In DNA, the CDR3 is TGTGCCAGCAGTTACAGAGGTGGCCTGTTATTAGAGACCCAGTACTTC. Translation: CASSYRGGLLLETQYF.

A few counts support this clone. The chain couples TRBV7-9 to TRBJ1-2; D is unresolved. CDR1 and CDR2 (germline): SEHNR, FQNEAQ (reference sequence). The CDR3 contains 14 residues. The V end lost 1 base, the J end lost 1 base, and 7 bases lay between the germline ends. CDR3 nucleotides: TGTGCCAGCAGCTTAGTGGCCAGTAACTATGGCTACACCTTC. Translated: CASSLVASNYGYTF.

The J gene is TRBJ1-5, the V gene TRBV19; 7 bases align to TRBD1. Germline V gene data show CDR1 as LNHDA and CDR2 as SQIVND (reference sequence). The CDR3 is made up of 15 amino acids. Losses at the gene ends were 3 bases for V and 5 bases for J; bases not matched to a gene: 7. CDR3 coding DNA: TGTGCCAGTAGTATGACAGGGTTCAGTCATCAGCCCCAGCATTTT. The encoded protein is CASSMTGFSHQPQHF.

The chain carries TRBV18 and TRBJ2-1, with TRBD1 identical over 9 bases. The ends lost 8 bases at V and 6 bases at J; junction bases unmatched: 8. The CDR3 has 14 residues. CDR1 and CDR2 (germline): KGHSH, LQKENI. CDR3 DNA: TGTGCCAGCAACGGACAGGGGTTTTTCAATGAGCAGTTCTTC. It translates to CASNGQGFFNEQFF. Based on the CDR3 plus reference TRBV18 and TRBJ2-1, the full variable domain is NAGVMQNPRHLVRRRGQEARLRCSPMKGHSHVYWYRQLPEEGLKFMVYLQKENIIDESGMPKERFSAEFPKEGPSILRIQQVVRGDSAAYFCASNGQGFFNEQFFGPGTRLTVL.

Comment on this clone: In the same sample, other DNA sequences code for this CDR3. The CDR3 sequence: CASSVGQGNYGYTF. CDR3 DNA sequence: TGTGCCAGCAGCGTAGGGCAGGGAAACTATGGCTACACCTTC. V usage is TRBV9 and J usage is TRBJ1-2; the D gene is possibly TRBD1 (5 bases). Germline V gene data show CDR1 as SGDLS and CDR2 as YYNGEE. The V and J ends lost 0 bases and 2 bases respectively, with 8 bases between them. This CDR3 region has 14 residues. The full variable domain, in which reference TRBV9 and TRBJ1-2 provide the parts outside the CDR3, is DSGVTQTPKHLITATGQRVTLRCSPRSGDLSVYWYQQSLDQGLQFLIQYYNGEERAKGNILERFSAQQFPDLHSELNLSSLELGDSALYFCASSVGQGNYGYTFGSGTRLTVV.

This sequence joins TRBV27 and TRBJ2-7; 14 bases fit TRBD2. Looked up from germline, CDR1 is MNHEY and CDR2 is SMNVEV (reference sequence). The CDR3 is 16 residues long. The V and J ends lost 3 bases and 5 bases, in that order; junction bases with no gene match: 6. The CDR3 protein is CASSFGLAGGSNEQYF. CDR3 coding DNA: TGTGCCAGCAGTTTCGGACTAGCGGGAGGTTCCAACGAGCAGTACTTC.

This clone came up once. The rearrangement links TRBV6-5 to TRBJ1-1; D not certain. This CDR3 is built from 13 residues. Trimming removed 4 bases at V and 8 bases at J, with 14 bases between. CDR1 MNHEY and CDR2 SVGAGI come from the germline V gene. The DNA of the CDR3 is TGTGCCAGCAGTTTTGGTGCGGTACAAGAAGCTTTCTTT. Translated: CASSFGAVQEAFF.

V and J are TRBV7-9 and TRBJ1-1; D gene ambiguous. V shed 3 bases and J shed 1 base, with 6 bases lying between them. CDR1 SEHNR and CDR2 FQNEAQ come from the germline V gene (reference sequence). The CDR3 has 13 amino acids. The CDR3 loop is CASSFPRNTEAFF. The CDR3 DNA follows: TGTGCCAGCAGCTTCCCCAGGAACACTGAAGCTTTCTTT.

The V gene is TRBV3-1 (or the pseudogene TRBV3-2), the J gene TRBJ2-1, with TRBD2 identical over 7 bases. The CDR3 consists of 18 residues. CDR1 is LGHDT and CDR2 is YNNKEL in the germline V gene (reference sequence). Trimming took 0 bases from V and 8 from J; bases not matched to a gene: 16. The CDR3 region is CASSQDKAGPRVAYEQFF. The DNA of the CDR3 is TGTGCCAGCAGCCAAGATAAAGCGGGGCCCCGGGTTGCATATGAGCAGTTCTTC.

The DNA of the CDR3 is TGTGCCAGTAGTATTCGATTGACTAGCGGGTCCTACAATGAGCAGTTCTTC. It translates to CASSIRLTSGSYNEQFF. This chain links TRBV19 with TRBJ2-1, with 10 bases lining up with TRBD2. The CDR3 contains 17 residues. The J segment lost 1 base and the V segment lost 3 bases, leaving 6 bases of the junction unmatched. CDR1 is LNHDA and CDR2 is SQIVND in the germline V gene (reference sequence).

The chain couples TRBV9 to TRBJ2-3, with 7 bases matching TRBD2. Germline trimming cut 0 bases from V and 5 bases from J; bases unmatched to any gene: 3. Germline CDR1 is SGDLS and CDR2 is YYNGEE. This CDR3 region has 14 residues. The CDR3: CASSVGGGRDTQYF. DNA of the CDR3: TGTGCCAGCAGCGTAGGAGGCGGGAGAGATACGCAGTATTTT.

The chain carries TRBV19 and TRBJ1-4; maybe TRBD1 (6 bases). The CDR3 has 15 amino acids. Trimming shortened V by 3 bases and J by 7 bases, and 15 bases separated the two germline ends. The germline V gene encodes CDR1 LNHDA and CDR2 SQIVND (reference sequence). This chain's CDR3 is CASSIGGGGSEKLFF. DNA of the CDR3: TGTGCCAGTAGTATCGGAGGGGGGGGGAGTGAAAAACTGTTTTTT.